The following is a TCR beta chain sequence with its context. Produced via immunoSEQ multiplex PCR; TCRdb's table is partial and in-frame only. The table records 200,000 or so clones, 85% of them present only once. The data stem from a study of blood T cell repertoires in COVID-19. Trimming pared 3 bases from V and 8 bases from J, leaving 13 bases between. CDR3 size: 14 residues. The germline V gene has CDR1 MDHEN and CDR2 SYDVKM. The clonotype was recovered from a person aged 70 to 85 with COVID-19, enrolled during active disease. The chain combines TRBV28 with TRBJ1-4; possibly TRBD1 for D (5 bases). Sequencing input: peripheral blood. CDR3 DNA sequence: TGTGCCAGCAGTTTGGGGCAGTATCGGGAAAAACTGTTTTTT. Its translation is CASSLGQYREKLFF.